Sequencing of this T cell receptor beta chain was carried out in a study of cytomegalovirus exposure and HLA in healthy donors. PCR primers comprised 60 Vbeta and 13 Jbeta primers. Clones were sequenced by immunoSEQ multiplex PCR, and TCRdb holds only the in-frame ones, with some missing. The sample records 100,000 to 150,000 clones, about 81% being singletons. With regard to this clone: Its antigen is not identified.

Study outcomes and limitations: The listing of some 170 TCR beta chains classed them as cytomegalovirus-associated.

V lost 4 bases, J lost 5 bases, and 12 bases lay in between. The CDR3 totals 12 residues. Germline loops: CDR1 SQVTM, CDR2 ANQGSEA. Despite likely unrecorded immune exposures, the donors were nominally healthy at the time of sampling. This TCR was recovered from a woman aged 25 to 45 in good health and CMV-seronegative. V usage is TRBV29-1 and J usage is TRBJ2-7; maybe TRBD2 (5 bases). The specimen sequenced was PBMCs. The CDR3 sequence is CSVGAGGHEQYF. The CDR3, as DNA: TGCAGCGTTGGCGCGGGCGGCCACGAGCAGTACTTC.